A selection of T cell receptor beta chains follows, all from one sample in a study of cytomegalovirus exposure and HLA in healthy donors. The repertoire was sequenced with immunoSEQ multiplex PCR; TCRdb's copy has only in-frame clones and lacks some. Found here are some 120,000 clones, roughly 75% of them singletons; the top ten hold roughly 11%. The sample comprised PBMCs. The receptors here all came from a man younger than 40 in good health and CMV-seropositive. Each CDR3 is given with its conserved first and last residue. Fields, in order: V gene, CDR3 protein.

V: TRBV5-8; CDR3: CASSSSRTGGYQPQHF
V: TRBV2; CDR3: CASRRRLASYEQYF
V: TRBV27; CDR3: CASSLRGLSYEQYF
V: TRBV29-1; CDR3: CSVRDRGHYGYTF
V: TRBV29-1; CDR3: CSVKFVAGVNEQFF
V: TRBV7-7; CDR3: CASSLGTGKETQYF
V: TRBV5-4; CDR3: CASSFPRTGIMNTEAFF
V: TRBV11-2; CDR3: CASSRRDRGYEQYF
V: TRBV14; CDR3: CASSRTGTGSYEQYF
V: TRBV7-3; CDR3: CASSQRGAGGKQFF
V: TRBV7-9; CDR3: CASSITGHEQYF
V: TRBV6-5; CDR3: CASGGVLNNEQFF
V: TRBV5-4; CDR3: CASSLVLAGVGEQYF